A few counts support the clone carrying this TCR beta chain. These data come from a study of blood T cells in healthy people across ages. The CDR3 spans 14 residues. Per germline, CDR1 MNHNS and CDR2 SASEGT. A second PCR of roughly 7 to 11 cycles used a sample-barcoded 5' primer and a J-beta primer mix. A single record per CDR3 protein comes from TCRdb applying MiXCR to the 5' RACE reads. The table shows 500,000 to 650,000 distinct CDR3 sequences, with 25% to 35% occurring only once. This same sample was also taken into another study, of T cells of mothers and their children.

The sequence came from a boy younger than 10 in good health. J is TRBJ2-1 and V is TRBV6-1, with D hard to call. The J call may be incorrect, as the DNA end agrees better with TRBJ2-5. Sequenced material: blood. In DNA, the CDR3 is TGTGCCAGCAGTGATCCATCGGCCTCAGAGACCCAGTACTTC. Protein sequence: CASSDPSASETQYF.